This TCR beta chain came from a study of radiotherapy plus CTLA-4 blockade in lung cancer. Study as a whole: Overall, 15% to 20% of patients showed an objective response, while 25% to 40% attained disease control.

Overall study results and limits: Clones of tumor-derived TCRs expanded in blood after radiotherapy plus ipilimumab. Per reports, early blood T cell clone dynamics, plus interferon-beta, forecast response most strongly.

This CDR3 has 16 residues. Trimming cost V 3 bases and J 0 bases, with 15 bases left between them. Germline V lookup: CDR1 SGHRS, CDR2 YFSETQ. Focal radiation and CTLA-4 blockade (ipilimumab) were tested in chemo-refractory metastatic non-small-cell lung cancer patients. Concerning this clone: No antigen is known for it.

Here immunoSEQ multiplex PCR was the method, and the copy in TCRdb shows in-frame clones only, minus some. The table lists 55,000 to 75,000 clones, roughly three quarters of them singletons. This chain joins TRBV5-1 and TRBJ1-1; possibly TRBD1 for D (6 bases). This sample comprised peripheral blood, obtained from a patient treated with radiotherapy plus ipilimumab. This TCR derives from a human donor with non-small cell lung cancer whose response to radiotherapy plus ipilimumab could not be evaluated. Some clones in this sample may be carry-over from other donors' samples. The CDR3 region is CASSWGTPLMNTEAFF. The CDR3 nucleotides are TGCGCCAGCAGCTGGGGGACACCGCTTATGAACACTGAAGCTTTCTTT.